Each of the 21 T cell receptor beta chains below was sequenced from the same sample in a study of human T cells and chemical hapten exposure. Time point of the sample: patch test 1, 2 weeks after DPC sensitization. Sample treatment: therapeutic diphenylcyclopropenone sensitization with weekly scalp DPC. MiXCR was run by TCRdb on the RACE reads, yielding one entry per CDR3 protein. Here the sample spans approximately 80,000 distinct CDR3 sequences, roughly 10% being singletons. The source was whole blood, collected in connection with sensitization to the hapten diphenylcyclopropenone (DPC). The receptors shown here come from a woman between 50 and 59 years old with alopecia areata. Some clones in this sample may be carry-over from other donors' samples.

This clonotype was seen repeatedly, ten times or more. The genes are TRBV20-1 and TRBJ1-2, with 8 bases identical to TRBD1. Germline V gene data show CDR1 as DFQATT and CDR2 as SNEGSKA (reference sequence). The CDR3 is 13 residues long. J lost 6 bases, V lost 4 bases, and 7 bases had no gene match. In nucleotides, the CDR3 is TGCAGTGCTAAACGGACAGGGACTGATGGCTACACCTTC. It yields the protein CSAKRTGTDGYTF.

The gene calls are TRBV28 and TRBJ1-3, with TRBD1 matching 9 bases. In germline, CDR1 is MDHEN, CDR2 SYDVKM. With V trimmed by 5 bases and J by 11 bases, 13 bases remained unmatched. CDR3 length: 15 amino acids. The CDR3 coding sequence is TGTGCCAGCAGTGCCCCCGGGACAGGGTCCGGATCCATATATTTT. This sequence encodes CASSAPGTGSGSIYF.

The chain is built from TRBV29-1 and TRBJ2-3; 8 bases are shared with TRBD1. The CDR3 contains 13 residues. Germline V gives CDR1 SQVTM, CDR2 ANQGSEA. The V gene end was trimmed by 7 bases and the J gene end by 5 bases; junction bases not matched to a gene: 8. The CDR3 DNA reads as TGCAGCGCTATGACAGGGGCTGGAGATACGCAGTATTTT. Translating it yields CSAMTGAGDTQYF.

The V and J genes are TRBV28 and TRBJ1-1; D is perhaps TRBD1 (5 bases). Trimming pared 4 bases from V and 2 bases from J, leaving 11 bases between. The CDR3 is 14 residues long. CDR1 and CDR2 (germline): MDHEN, SYDVKM. The CDR3 nucleotides are TGTGCCAGCAGTTGGGGACGGGGAAACACTGAAGCTTTCTTT. This sequence encodes CASSWGRGNTEAFF. Looking up the rest from reference TRBV28 and TRBJ1-1 gives the full variable domain: DVKVTQSSRYLVKRTGEKVFLECVQDMDHENMFWYRQDPGLGLRLIYFSYDVKMKEKGDIPEGYSVSREKKERFSLILESASTNQTSMYLCASSWGRGNTEAFFGQGTRLTVV.

There are a few counts of this clonotype. The genes are TRBV20-1 and TRBJ2-3; 8 bases agree with TRBD1. The trim removed 3 bases at V and 6 bases at J, leaving 14 bases unmatched. This CDR3 is built from 16 residues. Germline V gene lookup returns CDR1 DFQATT and CDR2 SNEGSKA (reference sequence). This chain's CDR3 is CSASSSDRGLTDTQYF. DNA for the CDR3: TGCAGTGCTAGCTCTTCTGACAGGGGCCTCACGGATACGCAGTATTTT.

This chain links TRBV3-1 with TRBJ2-1; 10 bases agree with TRBD2. The ends lost 0 bases at V and 6 bases at J; junction bases unmatched: 2. This CDR3 has 15 residues. Germline values: CDR1 LGHDT, CDR2 YNNKEL (reference sequence). This chain's CDR3 is CASSQELAGFNEQFF. The CDR3, as DNA: TGTGCCAGCAGCCAAGAACTAGCGGGGTTCAATGAGCAGTTCTTC.

This clonotype was counted ten times or more. V is TRBV7-2 and J is TRBJ2-7; 10 nucleotides agree with TRBD1. Germline values: CDR1 SGHTA, CDR2 FQGNSA. The J segment lost 7 bases and the V segment lost 3 bases, leaving 3 bases of the junction unmatched. CDR3 length equals 13 residues. The CDR3 reads CASSFDRGREQYF. CDR3 in DNA: TGTGCCAGCAGCTTCGACAGGGGGCGTGAGCAGTACTTC.

This clonotype was recorded at least ten times. CDR3 nucleotides: TGTGCCAGTACCCGAAACAGGGAAACATATGGCTACACCTTC. Encoded protein: CASTRNRETYGYTF. V is TRBV19 and J is TRBJ1-2; the D gene is possibly TRBD1 (6 bases). The CDR3 is 14 amino acids. The V end lost 7 bases, the J end lost 5 bases, and 17 bases lay between the germline ends. From germline, CDR1 is LNHDA and CDR2 SQIVND (reference sequence). Filled out from reference TRBV19 and TRBJ1-2, the complete variable domain reads DGGITQSPKYLFRKEGQNVTLSCEQNLNHDAMYWYRQDPGQGLRLIYYSQIVNDFQKGDIAEGYSVSREKKESFPLTVTSAQKNPTAFYLCASTRNRETYGYTFGSGTRLTVV.

The chain recombines TRBV12-3 or TRBV12-4 with TRBJ2-5; D gene unclear. The V end was cut by 10 bases, the J end by 7 bases, with 7 bases between. The CDR3 is 9 residues long. The CDR3 is CATSGTQYF. The CDR3 DNA reads TGTGCCACCTCCGGGACCCAGTACTTC.

There are a few counts of this clonotype. The V gene is TRBV29-1, the J gene TRBJ2-5; maybe TRBD2 (5 bases). Germline CDR1 reads SQVTM; CDR2 reads ANQGSEA. Trimming stripped 1 base from V and 5 bases from J, with 14 bases between. CDR3 length equals 14 residues. The CDR3 DNA sequence: TGCAGCGTTGAAGGGACCCGCCGGGGTGAGACCCAGTACTTC. Its protein product is CSVEGTRRGETQYF.

The V and J genes are TRBV11-2 and TRBJ2-5; TRBD2 might be the D (6 bases). V shed 5 bases and J shed 5 bases, with 12 bases lying between them. The CDR3 is made up of 13 amino acids. Per the germline V gene, CDR1 is SGHAT and CDR2 is FQNNGV. CDR3 region: CASSGRQYETQYF. DNA for the CDR3: TGTGCCAGCAGCGGGAGGCAGTACGAGACCCAGTACTTC.

This clonotype has just a few counts. The J gene is TRBJ2-1, the V gene TRBV11-3, with a possible D match to TRBD1 (5 bases). The CDR3 is 14 residues long. Trimming pared 5 bases from V and 0 bases from J, leaving 8 bases between. Germline V gives CDR1 SGHNT, CDR2 YENEEA. The CDR3 region has the DNA TGTGCCAGCAGCCGCACAGGCTCCTACAATGAGCAGTTCTTC. Protein: CASSRTGSYNEQFF.

J is TRBJ2-7 and V is TRBV29-1; tentative D call: TRBD2 (5 bases). CDR1 SQVTM and CDR2 ANQGSEA come from the germline V gene. This CDR3 has 13 amino acids. Trimming removed 7 bases from V and 2 bases from J, with 15 bases in between. The CDR3 coding sequence is TGCAGCGCGAGGGTATCGGTTACCTACGAGCAGTACTTC. Translation: CSARVSVTYEQYF.

The chain combines TRBV5-1 with TRBJ2-7; TRBD2 agrees at 8 bases. V dropped 4 bases and J dropped 7; count of bases not matched to a gene: 19. CDR1 SGHRS and CDR2 YFSETQ come from the germline V gene. The CDR3 is 17 residues long. Here the CDR3 DNA reads TGCGCCAGCAGCCGGGGGGCTGTTGGACTAGCATCAGCAGAGCAGTACTTC. Its translation: CASSRGAVGLASAEQYF. Supplemented by reference TRBV5-1 and TRBJ2-7, the full variable domain reads KAGVTQTPRYLIKTRGQQVTLSCSPISGHRSVSWYQQTPGQGLQFLFEYFSETQRNKGNFPGRFSGRQFSNSRSEMNVSTLELGDSALYLCASSRGAVGLASAEQYFGPGTRLTVT.

This clonotype turned up a few times. The gene calls are TRBV13 and TRBJ2-2; 9 bases are shared with TRBD1. Germline-derived CDR1 and CDR2 are PRHDT and FYEKMQ (reference sequence). V lost 5 bases, J lost 6 bases, and 7 bases stayed unmatched. The CDR3 has 15 amino acids. The CDR3 DNA follows: TGTGCCAGCAGCATGTACAGGGGGCGAGCCGGGGAGCTGTTTTTT. Translated, it gives CASSMYRGRAGELFF.

This clonotype was detected ten times or more. The chain employs TRBV19 and TRBJ2-7; TRBD1 is a possible D gene (5 bases). The length of the CDR3 is 17 residues. The V and J ends lost 9 bases and 2 bases respectively, with 26 bases between them. CDR1 is LNHDA and CDR2 is SQIVND in the germline V gene (reference sequence). CDR3: CASSIGLRQRLPYEQYF. CDR3 in DNA: TGTGCCAGCTCAATAGGGCTGAGACAGCGACTGCCCTACGAGCAGTACTTC.

At least ten counts were recorded for this clonotype. This sequence joins TRBV6-2 or TRBV6-3 and TRBJ1-1; D ambiguous. V was cut by 0 bases and J by 1 base, with 3 bases left in between. Germline V CDR1 and CDR2: MNHEY, SVGEGT. CDR3 length: 13 amino acids. The CDR3 nucleotides are TGTGCCAGCAGTTACTCAAGGAACACTGAAGCTTTCTTT. Translating gives CASSYSRNTEAFF.

There are many counts of this clonotype. This chain joins TRBV29-1 and TRBJ1-2; tentative D call: TRBD1 (5 bases). This CDR3 comprises 11 residues. Per germline, CDR1 SQVTM and CDR2 ANQGSEA. With 4 bases removed from V and 8 bases from J, the gap between germline ends came to 11 bases. The CDR3 DNA reads as TGCAGCGTTGGGGGGACGTCGGGCTACACCTTC. Its translation is CSVGGTSGYTF.

In its sample, this clonotype was seen many times. The rearrangement joins TRBV30 to TRBJ1-1; no firm D call. V shed 2 bases and J shed 4 bases, with 8 bases lying between them. Germline-derived CDR1 and CDR2 are GTSNPN and SVGIG (reference sequence). The CDR3 has 12 amino acids. CDR3 nucleotides: TGTGCCTGGAGTTCCGGCCTCACTGAAGCTTTCTTT. The encoded protein is CAWSSGLTEAFF.

This clonotype occurred many times. The chain is built from TRBV29-1 and TRBJ1-1, with D tentatively TRBD1 (5 bases). The CDR3 consists of 12 residues. Trimming took 7 bases from V and 1 from J, leaving 10 bases between them. Per germline, CDR1 SQVTM and CDR2 ANQGSEA. The CDR3: CSAGTANTEAFF. CDR3 DNA sequence: TGCAGCGCCGGGACGGCGAACACTGAAGCTTTCTTT.

This clonotype was recorded a few times. J is TRBJ1-6 and V is TRBV25-1; 9 bases line up with TRBD1. The germline V gene has CDR1 MGHDK and CDR2 SYGVNS. This CDR3 contains 17 residues. V lost 4 bases to trimming and J lost 9 bases; unmatched junction nucleotides: 13. CDR3: CASSAILGTGWSSPLHF. As DNA, the CDR3 is TGTGCCAGCAGTGCAATCCTAGGGACAGGGTGGAGTTCACCCCTCCACTTT.